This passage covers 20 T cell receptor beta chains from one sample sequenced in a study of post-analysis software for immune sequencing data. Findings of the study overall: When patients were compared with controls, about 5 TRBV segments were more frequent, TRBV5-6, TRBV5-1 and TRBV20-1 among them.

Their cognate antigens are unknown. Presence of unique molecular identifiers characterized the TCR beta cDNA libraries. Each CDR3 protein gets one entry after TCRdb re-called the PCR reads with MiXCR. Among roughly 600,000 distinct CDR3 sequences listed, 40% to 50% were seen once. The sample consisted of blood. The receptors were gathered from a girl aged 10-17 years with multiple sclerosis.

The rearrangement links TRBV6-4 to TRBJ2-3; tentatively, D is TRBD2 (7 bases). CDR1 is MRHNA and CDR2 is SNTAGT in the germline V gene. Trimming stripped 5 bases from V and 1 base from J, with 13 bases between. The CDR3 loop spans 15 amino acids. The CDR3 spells CASSSEGGGTDTQYF. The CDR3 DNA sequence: TGTGCCAGCAGTTCCGAAGGGGGGGGCACAGATACGCAGTATTTT.

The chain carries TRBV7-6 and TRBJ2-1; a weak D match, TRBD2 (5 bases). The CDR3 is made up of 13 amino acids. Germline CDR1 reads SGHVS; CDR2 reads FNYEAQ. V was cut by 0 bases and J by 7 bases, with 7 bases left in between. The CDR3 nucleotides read TGTGCCAGCAGCTTAGCCCGGACTAATGAGCAGTTCTTC. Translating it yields CASSLARTNEQFF.

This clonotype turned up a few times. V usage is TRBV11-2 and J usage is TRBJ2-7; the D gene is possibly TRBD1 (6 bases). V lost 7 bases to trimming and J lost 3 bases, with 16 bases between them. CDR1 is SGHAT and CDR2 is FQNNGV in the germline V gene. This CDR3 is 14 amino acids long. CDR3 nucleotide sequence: TGTGCCAGCACTTCTCCTGGACAGTTCTACGAGCAGTACTTC. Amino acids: CASTSPGQFYEQYF. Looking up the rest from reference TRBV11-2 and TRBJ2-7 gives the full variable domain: EAGVAQSPRYKIIEKRQSVAFWCNPISGHATLYWYQQILGQGPKLLIQFQNNGVVDDSQLPKDRFSAERLKGVDSTLKIQPAKLEDSAVYLCASTSPGQFYEQYFGPGTRLTVT.

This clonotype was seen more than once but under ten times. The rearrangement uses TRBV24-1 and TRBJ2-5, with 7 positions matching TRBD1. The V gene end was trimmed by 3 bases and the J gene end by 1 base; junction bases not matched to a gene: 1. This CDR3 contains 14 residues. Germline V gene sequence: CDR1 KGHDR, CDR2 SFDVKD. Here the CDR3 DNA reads TGTGCCACCAGTGATCGGGACAGCCAAGAGACCCAGTACTTC. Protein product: CATSDRDSQETQYF.

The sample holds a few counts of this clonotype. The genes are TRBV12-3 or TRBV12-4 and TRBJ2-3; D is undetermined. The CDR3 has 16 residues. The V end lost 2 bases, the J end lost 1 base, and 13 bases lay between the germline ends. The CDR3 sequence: CASSLFENLRTDTQYF. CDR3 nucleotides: TGTGCCAGCAGTTTATTTGAGAACCTCCGCACAGATACGCAGTATTTT.

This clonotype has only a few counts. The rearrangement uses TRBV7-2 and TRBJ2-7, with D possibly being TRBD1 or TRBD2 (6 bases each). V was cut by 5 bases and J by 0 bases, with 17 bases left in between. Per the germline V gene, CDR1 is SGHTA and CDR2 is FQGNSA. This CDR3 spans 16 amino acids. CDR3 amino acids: CASSLRSWGASYEQYF. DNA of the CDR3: TGTGCCAGCAGCCTTAGAAGTTGGGGGGCCTCCTACGAGCAGTACTTC.

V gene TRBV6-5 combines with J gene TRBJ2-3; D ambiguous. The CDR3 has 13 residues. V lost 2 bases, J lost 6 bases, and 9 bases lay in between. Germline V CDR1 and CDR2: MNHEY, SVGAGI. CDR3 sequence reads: CASSYRERDTQYF. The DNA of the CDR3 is TGTGCCAGCAGTTACAGGGAACGGGATACGCAGTATTTT.

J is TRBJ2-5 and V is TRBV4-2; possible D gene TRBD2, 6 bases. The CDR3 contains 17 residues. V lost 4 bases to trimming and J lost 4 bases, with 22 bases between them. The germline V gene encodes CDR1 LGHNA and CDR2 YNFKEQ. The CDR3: CASSPKAGTAIRETQYF. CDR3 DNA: TGTGCCAGCAGCCCTAAGGCCGGGACTGCAATTCGAGAGACCCAGTACTTC.

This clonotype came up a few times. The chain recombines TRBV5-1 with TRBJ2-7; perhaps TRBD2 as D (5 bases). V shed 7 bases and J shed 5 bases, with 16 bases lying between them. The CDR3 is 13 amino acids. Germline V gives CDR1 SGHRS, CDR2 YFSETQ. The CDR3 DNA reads TGCGCCAGCGGCCTCCCGGGGAGAGACGAGCAGTACTTC. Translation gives CASGLPGRDEQYF.

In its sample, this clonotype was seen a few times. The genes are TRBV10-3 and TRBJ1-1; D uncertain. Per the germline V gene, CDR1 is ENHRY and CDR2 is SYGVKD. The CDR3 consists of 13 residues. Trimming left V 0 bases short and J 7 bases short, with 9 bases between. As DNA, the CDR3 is TGTGCCATCAGTGAGTCGCAGGACTATGAAGCTTTCTTT. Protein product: CAISESQDYEAFF.

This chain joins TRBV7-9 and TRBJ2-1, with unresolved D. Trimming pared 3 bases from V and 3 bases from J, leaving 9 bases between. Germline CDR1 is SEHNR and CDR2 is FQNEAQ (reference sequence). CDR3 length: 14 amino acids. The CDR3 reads CASSFHGYYNEQFF. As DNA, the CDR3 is TGTGCCAGCAGCTTTCACGGGTACTACAATGAGCAGTTCTTC.

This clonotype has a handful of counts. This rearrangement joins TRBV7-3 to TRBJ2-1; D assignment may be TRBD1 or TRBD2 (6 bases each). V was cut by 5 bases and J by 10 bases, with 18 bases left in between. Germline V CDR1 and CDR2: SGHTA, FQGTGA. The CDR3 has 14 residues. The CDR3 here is CASSQGGGRREQFF. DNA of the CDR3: TGTGCCAGCAGCCAGGGTGGGGGGCGCCGGGAGCAGTTCTTC. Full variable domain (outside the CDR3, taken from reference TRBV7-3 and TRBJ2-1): GAGVSQTPSNKVTEKGKYVELRCDPISGHTALYWYRQSLGQGPEFLIYFQGTGAADDSGLPNDRFFAVRPEGSVSTLKIQRTERGDSAVYLCASSQGGGRREQFFGPGTRLTVL.

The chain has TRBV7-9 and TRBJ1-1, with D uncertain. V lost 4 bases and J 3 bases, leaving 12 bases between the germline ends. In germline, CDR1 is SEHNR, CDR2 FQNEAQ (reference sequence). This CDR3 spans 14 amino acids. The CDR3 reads CASSSGEWDTEAFF. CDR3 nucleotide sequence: TGTGCCAGCAGCTCCGGGGAATGGGACACTGAAGCTTTCTTT.

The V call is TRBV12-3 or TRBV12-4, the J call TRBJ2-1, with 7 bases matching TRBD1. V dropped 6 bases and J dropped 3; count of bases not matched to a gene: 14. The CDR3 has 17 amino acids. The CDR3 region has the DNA TGTGCCAGCAGGCCCCGGGGTTCCGGGACAGTCTACAATGAGCAGTTCTTC. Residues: CASRPRGSGTVYNEQFF.

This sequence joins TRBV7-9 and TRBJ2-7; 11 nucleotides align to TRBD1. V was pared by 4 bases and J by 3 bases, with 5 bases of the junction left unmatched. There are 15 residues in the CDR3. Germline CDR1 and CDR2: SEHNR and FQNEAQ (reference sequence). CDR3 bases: TGTGCCAGCAGCTCATCCGGGACAGGGGGCTACGAGCAGTACTTC. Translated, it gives CASSSSGTGGYEQYF.

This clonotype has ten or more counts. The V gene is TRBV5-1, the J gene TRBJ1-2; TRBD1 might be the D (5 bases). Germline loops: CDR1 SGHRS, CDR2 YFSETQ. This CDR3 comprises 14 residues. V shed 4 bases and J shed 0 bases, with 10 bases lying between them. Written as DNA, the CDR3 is TGCGCCAGCAGCCCGCAGGGTACTAACTATGGCTACACCTTC. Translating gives CASSPQGTNYGYTF. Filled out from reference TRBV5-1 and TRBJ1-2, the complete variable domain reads KAGVTQTPRYLIKTRGQQVTLSCSPISGHRSVSWYQQTPGQGLQFLFEYFSETQRNKGNFPGRFSGRQFSNSRSEMNVSTLELGDSALYLCASSPQGTNYGYTFGSGTRLTVV.

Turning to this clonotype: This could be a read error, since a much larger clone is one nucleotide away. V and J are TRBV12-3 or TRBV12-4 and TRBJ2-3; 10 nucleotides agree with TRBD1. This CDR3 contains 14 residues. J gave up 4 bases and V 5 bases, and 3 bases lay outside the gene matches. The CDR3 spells CASSAGTGADTQYF. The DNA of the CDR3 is TGTGCCAGCAGTGCCGGGACAGGGGCAGATACGCAGTATTTT.

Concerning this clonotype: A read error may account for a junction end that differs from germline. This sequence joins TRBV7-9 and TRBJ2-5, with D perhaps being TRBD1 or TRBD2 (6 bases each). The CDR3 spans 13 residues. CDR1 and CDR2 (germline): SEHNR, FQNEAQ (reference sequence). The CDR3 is CACSFGGEETQYF. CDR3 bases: TGTGCCTGCAGCTTCGGGGGCGAGGAGACCCAGTACTTC.

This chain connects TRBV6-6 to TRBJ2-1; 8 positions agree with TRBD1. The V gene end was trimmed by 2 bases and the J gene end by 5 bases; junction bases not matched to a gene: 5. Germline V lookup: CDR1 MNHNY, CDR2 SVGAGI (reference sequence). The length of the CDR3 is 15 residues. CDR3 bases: TGTGCCAGCAGTTACCGGACAGGGAGGAACAATGAGCAGTTCTTC. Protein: CASSYRTGRNNEQFF.

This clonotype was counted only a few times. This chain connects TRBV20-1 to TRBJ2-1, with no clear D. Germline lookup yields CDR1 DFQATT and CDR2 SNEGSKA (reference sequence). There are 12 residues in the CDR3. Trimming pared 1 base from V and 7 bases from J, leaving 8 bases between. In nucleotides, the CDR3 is TGCAGTGCTAGAGGCCCTCGGAATGAGCAGTTCTTC. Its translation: CSARGPRNEQFF.